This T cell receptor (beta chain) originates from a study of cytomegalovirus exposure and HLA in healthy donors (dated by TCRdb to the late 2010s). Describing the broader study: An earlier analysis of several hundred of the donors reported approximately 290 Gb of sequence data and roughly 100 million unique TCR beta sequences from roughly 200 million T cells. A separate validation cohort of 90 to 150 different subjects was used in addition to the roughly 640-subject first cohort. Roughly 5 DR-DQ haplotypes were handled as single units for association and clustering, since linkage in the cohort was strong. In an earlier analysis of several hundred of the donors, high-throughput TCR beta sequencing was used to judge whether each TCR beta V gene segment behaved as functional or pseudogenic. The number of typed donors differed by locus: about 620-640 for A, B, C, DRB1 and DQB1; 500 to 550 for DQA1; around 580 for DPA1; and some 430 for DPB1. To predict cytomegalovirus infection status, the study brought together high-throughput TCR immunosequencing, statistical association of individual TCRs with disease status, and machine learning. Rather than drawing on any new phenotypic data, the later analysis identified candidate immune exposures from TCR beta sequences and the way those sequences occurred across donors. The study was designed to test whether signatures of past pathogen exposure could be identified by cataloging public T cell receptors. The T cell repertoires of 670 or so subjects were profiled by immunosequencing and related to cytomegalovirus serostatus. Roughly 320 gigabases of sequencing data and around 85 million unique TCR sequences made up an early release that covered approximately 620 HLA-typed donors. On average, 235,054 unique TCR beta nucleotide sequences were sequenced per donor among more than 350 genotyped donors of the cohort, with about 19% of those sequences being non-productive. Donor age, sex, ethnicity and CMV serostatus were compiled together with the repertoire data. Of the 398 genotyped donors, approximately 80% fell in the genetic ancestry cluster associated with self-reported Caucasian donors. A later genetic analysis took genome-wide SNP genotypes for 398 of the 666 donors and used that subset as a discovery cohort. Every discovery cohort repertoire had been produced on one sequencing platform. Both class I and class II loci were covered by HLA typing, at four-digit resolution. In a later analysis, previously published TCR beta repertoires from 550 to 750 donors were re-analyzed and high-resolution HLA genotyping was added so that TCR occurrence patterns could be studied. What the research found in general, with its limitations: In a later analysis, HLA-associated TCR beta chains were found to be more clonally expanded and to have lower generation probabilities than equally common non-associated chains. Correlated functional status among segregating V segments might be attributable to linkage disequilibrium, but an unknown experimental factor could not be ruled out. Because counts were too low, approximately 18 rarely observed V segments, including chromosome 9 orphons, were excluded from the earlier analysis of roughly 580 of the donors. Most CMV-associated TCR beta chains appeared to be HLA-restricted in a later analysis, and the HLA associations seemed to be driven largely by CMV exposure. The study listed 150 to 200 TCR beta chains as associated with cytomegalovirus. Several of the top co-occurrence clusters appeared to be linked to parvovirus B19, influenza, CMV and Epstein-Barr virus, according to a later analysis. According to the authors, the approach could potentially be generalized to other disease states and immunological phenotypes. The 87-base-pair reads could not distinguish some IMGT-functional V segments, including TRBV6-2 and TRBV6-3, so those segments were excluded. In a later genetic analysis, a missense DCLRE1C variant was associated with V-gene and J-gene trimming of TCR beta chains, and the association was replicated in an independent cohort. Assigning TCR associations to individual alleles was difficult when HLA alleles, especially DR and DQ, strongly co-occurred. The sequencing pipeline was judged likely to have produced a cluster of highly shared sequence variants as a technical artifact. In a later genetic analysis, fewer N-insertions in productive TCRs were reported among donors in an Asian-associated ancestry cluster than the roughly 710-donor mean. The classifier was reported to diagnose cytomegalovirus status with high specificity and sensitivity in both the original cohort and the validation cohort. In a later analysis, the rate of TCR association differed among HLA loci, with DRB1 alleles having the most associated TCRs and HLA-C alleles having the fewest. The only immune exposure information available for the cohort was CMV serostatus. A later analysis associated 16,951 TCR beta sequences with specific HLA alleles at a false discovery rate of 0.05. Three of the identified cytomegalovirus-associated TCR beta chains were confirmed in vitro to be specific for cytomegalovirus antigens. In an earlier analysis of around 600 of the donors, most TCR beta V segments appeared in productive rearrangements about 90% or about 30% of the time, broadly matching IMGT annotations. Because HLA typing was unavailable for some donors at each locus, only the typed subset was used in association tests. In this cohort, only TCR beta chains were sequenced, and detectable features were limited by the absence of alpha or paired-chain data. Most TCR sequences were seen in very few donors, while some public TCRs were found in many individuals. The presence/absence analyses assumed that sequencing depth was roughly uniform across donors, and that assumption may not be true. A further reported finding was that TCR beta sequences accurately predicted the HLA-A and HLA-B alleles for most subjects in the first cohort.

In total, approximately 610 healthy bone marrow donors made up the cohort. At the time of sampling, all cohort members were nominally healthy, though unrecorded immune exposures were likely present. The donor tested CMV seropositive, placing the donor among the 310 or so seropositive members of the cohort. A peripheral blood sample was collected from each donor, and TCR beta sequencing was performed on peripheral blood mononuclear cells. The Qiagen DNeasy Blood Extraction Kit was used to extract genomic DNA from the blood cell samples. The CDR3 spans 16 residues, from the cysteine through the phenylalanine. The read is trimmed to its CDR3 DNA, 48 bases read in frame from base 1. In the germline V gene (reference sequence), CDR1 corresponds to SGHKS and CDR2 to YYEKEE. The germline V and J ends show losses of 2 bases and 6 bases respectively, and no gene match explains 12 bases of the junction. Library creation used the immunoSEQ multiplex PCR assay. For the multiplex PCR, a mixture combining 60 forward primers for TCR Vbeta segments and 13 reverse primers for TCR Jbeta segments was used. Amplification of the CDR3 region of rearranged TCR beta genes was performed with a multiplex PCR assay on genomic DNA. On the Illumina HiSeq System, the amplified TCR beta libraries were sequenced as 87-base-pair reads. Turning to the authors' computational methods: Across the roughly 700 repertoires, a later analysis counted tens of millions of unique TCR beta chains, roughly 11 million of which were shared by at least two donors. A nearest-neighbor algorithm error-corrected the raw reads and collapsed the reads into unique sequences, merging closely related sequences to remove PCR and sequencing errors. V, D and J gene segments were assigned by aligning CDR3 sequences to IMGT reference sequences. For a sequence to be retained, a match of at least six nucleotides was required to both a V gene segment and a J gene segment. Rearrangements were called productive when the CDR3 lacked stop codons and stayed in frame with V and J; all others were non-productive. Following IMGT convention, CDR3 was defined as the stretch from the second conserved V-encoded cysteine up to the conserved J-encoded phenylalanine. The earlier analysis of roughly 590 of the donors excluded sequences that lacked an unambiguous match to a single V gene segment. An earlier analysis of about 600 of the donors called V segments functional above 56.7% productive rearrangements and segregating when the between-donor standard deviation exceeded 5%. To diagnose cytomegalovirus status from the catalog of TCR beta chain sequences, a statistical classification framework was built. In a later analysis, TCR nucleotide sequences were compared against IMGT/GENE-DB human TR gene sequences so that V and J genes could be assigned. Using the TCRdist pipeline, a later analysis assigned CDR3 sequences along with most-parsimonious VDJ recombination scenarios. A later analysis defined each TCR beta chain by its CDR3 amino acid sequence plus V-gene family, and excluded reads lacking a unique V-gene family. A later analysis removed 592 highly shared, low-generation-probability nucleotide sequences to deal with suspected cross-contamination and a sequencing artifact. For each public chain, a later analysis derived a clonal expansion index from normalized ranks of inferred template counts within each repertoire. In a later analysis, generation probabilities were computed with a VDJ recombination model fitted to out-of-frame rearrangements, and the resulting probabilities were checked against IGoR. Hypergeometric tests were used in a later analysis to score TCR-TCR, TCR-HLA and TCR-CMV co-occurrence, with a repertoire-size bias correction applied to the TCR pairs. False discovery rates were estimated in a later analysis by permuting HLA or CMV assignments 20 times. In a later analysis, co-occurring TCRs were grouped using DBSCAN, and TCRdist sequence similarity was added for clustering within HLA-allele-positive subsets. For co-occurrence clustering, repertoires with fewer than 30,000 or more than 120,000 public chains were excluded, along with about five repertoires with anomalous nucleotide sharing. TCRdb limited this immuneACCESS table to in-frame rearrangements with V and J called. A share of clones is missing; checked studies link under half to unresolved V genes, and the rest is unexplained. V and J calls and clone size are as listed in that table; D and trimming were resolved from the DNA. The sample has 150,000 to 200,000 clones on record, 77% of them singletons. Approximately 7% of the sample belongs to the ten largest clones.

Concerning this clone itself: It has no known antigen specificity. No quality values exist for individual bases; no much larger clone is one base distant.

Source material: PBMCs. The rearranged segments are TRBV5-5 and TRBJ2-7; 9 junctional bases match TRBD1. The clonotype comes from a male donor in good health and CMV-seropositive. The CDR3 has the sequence CASSFKPQTGGGEQYF. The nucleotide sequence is TGTGCCAGCAGCTTTAAACCCCAGACAGGGGGAGGCGAGCAGTACTTC.